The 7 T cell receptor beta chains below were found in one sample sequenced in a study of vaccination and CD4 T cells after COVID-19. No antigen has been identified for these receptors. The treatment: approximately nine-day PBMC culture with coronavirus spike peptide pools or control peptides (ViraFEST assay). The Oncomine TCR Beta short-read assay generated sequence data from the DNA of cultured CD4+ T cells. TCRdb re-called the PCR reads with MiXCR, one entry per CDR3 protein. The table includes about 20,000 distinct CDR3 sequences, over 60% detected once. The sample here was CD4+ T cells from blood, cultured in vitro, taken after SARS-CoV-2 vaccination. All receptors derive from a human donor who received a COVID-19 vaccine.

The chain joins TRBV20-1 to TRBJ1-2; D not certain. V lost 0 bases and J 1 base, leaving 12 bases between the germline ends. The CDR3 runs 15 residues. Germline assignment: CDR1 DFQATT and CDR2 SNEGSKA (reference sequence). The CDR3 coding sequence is TGCAGTGCTAGAGATCTAGGCAGAAATAACTATGGCTACACCTTC. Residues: CSARDLGRNNYGYTF.

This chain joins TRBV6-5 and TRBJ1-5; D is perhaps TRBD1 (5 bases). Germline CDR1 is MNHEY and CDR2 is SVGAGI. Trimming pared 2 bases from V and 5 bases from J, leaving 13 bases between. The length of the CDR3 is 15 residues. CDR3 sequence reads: CASSYATARYQPQHF. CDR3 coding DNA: TGTGCCAGCAGTTACGCGACAGCAAGGTATCAGCCCCAGCATTTT.

CDR3 sequence (DNA): TGTGCCAGCAAGGATGAGCGGGGGGGTCTCACAGATACGCAGTATTTT. It translates to CASKDERGGLTDTQYF. The rearrangement links TRBV6-2 or TRBV6-3 to TRBJ2-3, with 10 nucleotides matching TRBD2. The germline CDR1 and CDR2 sequences are MNHEY and SVGEGT. V lost 7 bases, J lost 2 bases, and 9 bases stayed unmatched. The CDR3 is made up of 16 amino acids.

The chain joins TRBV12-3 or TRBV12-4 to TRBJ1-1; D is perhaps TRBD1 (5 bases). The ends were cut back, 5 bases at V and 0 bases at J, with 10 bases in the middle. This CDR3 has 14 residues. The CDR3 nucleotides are TGTGCCAGCAGTAGACAGACCCTGAACACTGAAGCTTTCTTT. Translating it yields CASSRQTLNTEAFF.

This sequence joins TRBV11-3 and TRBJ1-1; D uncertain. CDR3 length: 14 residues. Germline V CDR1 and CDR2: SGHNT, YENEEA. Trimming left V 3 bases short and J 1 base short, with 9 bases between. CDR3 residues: CASSLEGGNTEAFF. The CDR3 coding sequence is TGTGCCAGCAGCTTGGAGGGAGGGAACACTGAAGCTTTCTTT.

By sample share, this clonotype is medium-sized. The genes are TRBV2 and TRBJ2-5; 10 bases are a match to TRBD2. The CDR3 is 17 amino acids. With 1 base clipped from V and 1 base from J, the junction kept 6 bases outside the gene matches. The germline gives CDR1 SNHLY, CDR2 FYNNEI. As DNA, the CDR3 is TGTGCCAGCAGTGAAGGTCTAGCGGGGGCCTTCCAAGAGACCCAGTACTTC. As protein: CASSEGLAGAFQETQYF. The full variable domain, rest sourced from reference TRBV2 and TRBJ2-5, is EPEVTQTPSHQVTQMGQEVILRCVPISNHLYFYWYRQILGQKVEFLVSFYNNEISEKSEIFDDQFSVERPDGSNFTLKIRSTKLEDSAMYFCASSEGLAGAFQETQYFGPGTRLLVL.

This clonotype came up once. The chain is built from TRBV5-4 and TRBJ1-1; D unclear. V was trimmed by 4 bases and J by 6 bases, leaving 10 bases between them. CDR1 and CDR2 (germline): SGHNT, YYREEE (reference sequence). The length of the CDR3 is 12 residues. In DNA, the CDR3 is TGTGCCAGCAGCCCCTTGGATTCTGAAGCTTTCTTT. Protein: CASSPLDSEAFF.